The entry below describes one T cell receptor (beta chain). The time point was: newly diagnosed GD, antithyroid drugs for less than 3 months. Generation of the TCR library employed RNA extracted from PBMCs. iRepertoire HTBI primers and Arm-PCR of CDR3 regions built TCR beta libraries. TCRdb analysed the multiplex PCR reads with MiXCR anew, one entry per CDR3 protein. The sample includes roughly 420,000 distinct CDR3 sequences, roughly 17% of them seen just once. The data derive from a study of regulatory T cells in long-lasting Graves disease. This same sample was also part of a study on T cells in Graves' hyperthyroidism and ophthalmopathy.

This material consisted of peripheral blood mononuclear cells (PBMCs), taken at new diagnosis, from a patient treated with antithyroid drugs. The receptor was isolated from a woman aged 30 to 39 with Graves disease.

The DNA of the CDR3 is TGCGCCAGCAGCCTGACAGGGAGGGCGATCGGCGAGCAGTACTTC. Residues: CASSLTGRAIGEQYF. The rearrangement links TRBV5-1 to TRBJ2-7, with D perhaps matching TRBD1 or TRBD2 (7 bases each). CDR1 is SGHRS, CDR2 YFSETQ, per germline. The length of the CDR3 is 15 residues. The V gene lost 4 bases and the J gene lost 6 bases, with 20 bases spanning the gap.